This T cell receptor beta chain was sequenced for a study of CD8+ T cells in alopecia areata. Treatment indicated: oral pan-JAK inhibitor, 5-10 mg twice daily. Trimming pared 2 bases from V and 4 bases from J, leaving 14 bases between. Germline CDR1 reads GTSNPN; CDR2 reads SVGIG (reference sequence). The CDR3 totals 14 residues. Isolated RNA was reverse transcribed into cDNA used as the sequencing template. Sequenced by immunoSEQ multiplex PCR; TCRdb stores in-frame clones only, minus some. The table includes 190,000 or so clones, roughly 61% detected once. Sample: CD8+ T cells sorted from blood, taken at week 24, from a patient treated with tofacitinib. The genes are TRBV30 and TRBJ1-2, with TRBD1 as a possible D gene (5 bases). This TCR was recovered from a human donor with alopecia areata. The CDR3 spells CAWSLGEISYGYTF. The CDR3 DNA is TGTGCCTGGAGTCTAGGGGAGATTAGCTATGGCTACACCTTC.